Sequencing of this TCR beta chain was carried out in a study of shared clonotypes between healthy human individuals. Whole-study context: The cohort had two women and three men, ages 18 to 49.

Samples underwent the assay at deep level. The DNA input per sorted-subset replicate PCR was about 220 ng, corresponding to roughly 30,000 T cell genomes. Only in-frame clones appear in the TCRdb table, and some are missing; sequencing was by immunoSEQ multiplex PCR. The sample carries about a million clones, around four fifths recorded once. The CDR3 runs 16 residues. The V gene end was trimmed by 7 bases and the J gene end by 0 bases; junction bases not matched to a gene: 10. Germline CDR1 and CDR2: SGHDT and YYEEEE. The chain carries TRBV5-6 and TRBJ2-5, with TRBD1 matching 9 bases. The origin of this receptor is a man between 18 and 29 years old in good health. The sample comprised memory CD4+ T cells sorted from blood. Noted subset: CD45RA-negative fraction. The CDR3 DNA follows: TGTGCCAGCCTTGAAACAGGGGGCGCGGACCAAGAGACCCAGTACTTC. Translated: CASLETGGADQETQYF.